This T cell receptor (beta chain) was captured by sequencing in a study of identical twins. There are a few counts of this clonotype. The CDR3 is 14 amino acids. With 2 bases removed from V and 5 bases from J, the gap between germline ends came to 11 bases. Germline V CDR1 and CDR2: SGHKS, YYEKEE (reference sequence). One entry per CDR3 protein results from TCRdb running MiXCR on the 5' RACE reads. The repertoire holds about 520,000 distinct CDR3 sequences, with approximately 22% as singletons. A further study also used this sample, focusing on T cells expressing NK-cell markers.

The chain couples TRBV5-5 to TRBJ1-5; D gene ambiguous. The sequencing input was CD4+ T cells sorted from blood. This receptor was identified in a woman aged 18-29 years in good health. The chain's CDR3 is CASSFDGRYQPQHF. The CDR3 nucleotides read TGTGCCAGCAGCTTCGATGGGAGATATCAGCCCCAGCATTTT.